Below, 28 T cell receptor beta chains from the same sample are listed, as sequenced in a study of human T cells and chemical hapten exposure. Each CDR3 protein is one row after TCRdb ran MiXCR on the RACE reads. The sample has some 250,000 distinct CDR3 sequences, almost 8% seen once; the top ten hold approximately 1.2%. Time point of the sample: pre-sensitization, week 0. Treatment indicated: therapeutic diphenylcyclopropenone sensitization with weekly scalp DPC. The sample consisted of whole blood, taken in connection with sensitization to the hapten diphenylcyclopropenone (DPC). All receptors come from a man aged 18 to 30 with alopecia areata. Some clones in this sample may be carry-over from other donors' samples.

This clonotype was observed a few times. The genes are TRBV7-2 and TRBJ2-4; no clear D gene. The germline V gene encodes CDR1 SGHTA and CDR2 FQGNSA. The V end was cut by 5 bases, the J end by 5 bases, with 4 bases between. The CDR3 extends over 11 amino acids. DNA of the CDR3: TGTGCCAGCAGCCAACAAAACATTCAGTACTTC. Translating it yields CASSQQNIQYF.

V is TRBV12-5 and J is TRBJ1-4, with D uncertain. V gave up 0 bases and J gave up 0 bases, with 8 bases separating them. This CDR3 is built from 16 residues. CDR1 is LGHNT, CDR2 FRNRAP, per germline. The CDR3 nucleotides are TGTGCTAGTGGTTTGGTAAGAGGATCAACTAATGAAAAACTGTTTTTT. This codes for CASGLVRGSTNEKLFF.

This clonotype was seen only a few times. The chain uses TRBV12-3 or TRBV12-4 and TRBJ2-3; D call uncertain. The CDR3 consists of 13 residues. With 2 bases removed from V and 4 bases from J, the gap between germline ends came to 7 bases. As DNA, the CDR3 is TGTGCCAGCAGTTTAAGGTCCCCAGATACGCAGTATTTT. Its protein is CASSLRSPDTQYF.

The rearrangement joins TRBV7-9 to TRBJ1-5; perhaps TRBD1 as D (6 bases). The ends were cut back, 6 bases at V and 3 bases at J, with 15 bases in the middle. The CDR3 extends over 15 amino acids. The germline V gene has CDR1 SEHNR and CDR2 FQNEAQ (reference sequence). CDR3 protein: CASSPDSSFNQPQHF. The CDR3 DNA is TGTGCCAGCAGTCCGGACAGTTCTTTCAATCAGCCCCAGCATTTT.

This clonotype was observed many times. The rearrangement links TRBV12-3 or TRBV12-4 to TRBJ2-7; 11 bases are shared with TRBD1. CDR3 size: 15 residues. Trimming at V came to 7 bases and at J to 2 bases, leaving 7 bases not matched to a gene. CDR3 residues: CASTSRTGGPYEQYV. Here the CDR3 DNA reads TGTGCCAGCACCTCCCGGACAGGGGGCCCCTACGAGCAGTACGTC.

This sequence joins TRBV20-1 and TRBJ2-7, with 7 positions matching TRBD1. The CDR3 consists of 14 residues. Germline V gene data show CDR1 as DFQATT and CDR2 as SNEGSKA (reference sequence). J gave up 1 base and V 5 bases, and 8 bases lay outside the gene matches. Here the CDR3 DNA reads TGCAGTGCTCTACCGACAGGGCGATCCTACGAGCAGTACTTC. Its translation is CSALPTGRSYEQYF.

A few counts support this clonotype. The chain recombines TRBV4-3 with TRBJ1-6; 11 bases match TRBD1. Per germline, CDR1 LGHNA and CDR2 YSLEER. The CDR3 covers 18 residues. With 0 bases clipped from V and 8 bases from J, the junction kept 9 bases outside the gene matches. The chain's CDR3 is CASSQDPGTGGRYSPLHF. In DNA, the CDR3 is TGCGCCAGCAGCCAAGATCCGGGGACAGGGGGGCGATATTCACCCCTCCACTTT.

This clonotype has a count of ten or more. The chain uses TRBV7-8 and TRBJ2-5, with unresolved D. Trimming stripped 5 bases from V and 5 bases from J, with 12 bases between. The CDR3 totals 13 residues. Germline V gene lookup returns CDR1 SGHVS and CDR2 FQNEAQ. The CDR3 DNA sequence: TGTGCCAGCAGCAGCCGACTCGGGGAGACCCAGTACTTC. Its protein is CASSSRLGETQYF.

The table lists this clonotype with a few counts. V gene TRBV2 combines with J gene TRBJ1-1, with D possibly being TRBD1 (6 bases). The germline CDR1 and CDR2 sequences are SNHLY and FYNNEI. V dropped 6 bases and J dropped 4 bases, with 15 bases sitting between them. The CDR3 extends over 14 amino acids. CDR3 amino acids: CASRIPTGRTEAFF. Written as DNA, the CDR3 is TGTGCCAGCAGAATTCCCACAGGGCGCACTGAAGCTTTCTTT.

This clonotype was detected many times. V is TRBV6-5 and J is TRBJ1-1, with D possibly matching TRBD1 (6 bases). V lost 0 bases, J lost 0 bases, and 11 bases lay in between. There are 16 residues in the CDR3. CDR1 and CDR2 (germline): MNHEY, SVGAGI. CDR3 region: CASSYSRTVMNTEAFF. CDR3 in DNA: TGTGCCAGCAGTTACTCCCGGACAGTCATGAACACTGAAGCTTTCTTT.

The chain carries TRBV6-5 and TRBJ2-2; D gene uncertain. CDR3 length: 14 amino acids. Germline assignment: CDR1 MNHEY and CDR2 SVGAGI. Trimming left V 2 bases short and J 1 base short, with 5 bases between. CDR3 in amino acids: CASSYERNTGELFF. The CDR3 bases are TGTGCCAGCAGTTACGAGAGGAACACCGGGGAGCTGTTTTTT.

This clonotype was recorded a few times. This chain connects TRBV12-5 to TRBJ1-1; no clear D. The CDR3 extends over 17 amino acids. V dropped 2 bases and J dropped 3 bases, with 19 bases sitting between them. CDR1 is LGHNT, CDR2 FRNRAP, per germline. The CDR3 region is CASGLTTTTDVDTEAFF. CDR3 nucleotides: TGTGCTAGTGGTTTGACAACAACAACAGATGTAGACACTGAAGCTTTCTTT. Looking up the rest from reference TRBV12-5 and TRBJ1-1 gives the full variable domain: DARVTQTPRHKVTEMGQEVTMRCQPILGHNTVFWYRQTMMQGLELLAYFRNRAPLDDSGMPKDRFSAEMPDATLATLKIQPSEPRDSAVYFCASGLTTTTDVDTEAFFGQGTRLTVV.

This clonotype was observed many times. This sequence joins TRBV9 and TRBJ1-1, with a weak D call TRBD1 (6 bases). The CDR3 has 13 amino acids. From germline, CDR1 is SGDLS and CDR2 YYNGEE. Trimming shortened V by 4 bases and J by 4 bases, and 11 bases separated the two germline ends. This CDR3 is CASSREGGTEAFF. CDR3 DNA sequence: TGTGCCAGCAGCAGAGAGGGGGGCACTGAAGCTTTCTTT.

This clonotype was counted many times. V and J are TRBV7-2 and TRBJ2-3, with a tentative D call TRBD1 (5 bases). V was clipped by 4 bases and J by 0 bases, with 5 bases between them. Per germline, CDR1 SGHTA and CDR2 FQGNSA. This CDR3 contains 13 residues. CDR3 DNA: TGTGCCAGCAGCTCAGGGAGCACAGATACGCAGTATTTT. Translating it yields CASSSGSTDTQYF.

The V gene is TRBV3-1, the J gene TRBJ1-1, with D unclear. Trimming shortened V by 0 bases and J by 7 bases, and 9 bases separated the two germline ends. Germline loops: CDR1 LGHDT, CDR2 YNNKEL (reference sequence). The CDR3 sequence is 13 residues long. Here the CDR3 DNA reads TGTGCCAGCAGCCAAGATCAAGCCGGTGAAGCTTTCTTT. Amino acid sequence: CASSQDQAGEAFF. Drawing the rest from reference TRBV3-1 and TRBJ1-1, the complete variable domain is DTAVSQTPKYLVTQMGNDKSIKCEQNLGHDTMYWYKQDSKKFLKIMFSYNNKELIINETVPNRFSPKSPDKAHLNLHINSLELGDSAVYFCASSQDQAGEAFFGQGTRLTVV.

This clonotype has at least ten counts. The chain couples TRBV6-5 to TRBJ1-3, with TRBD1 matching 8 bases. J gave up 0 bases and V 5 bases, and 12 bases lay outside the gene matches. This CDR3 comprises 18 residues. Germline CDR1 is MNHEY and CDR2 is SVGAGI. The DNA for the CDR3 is TGTGCCAGCAGTCCGATAATATGGGGACAGGTCTCTGGAAACACCATATATTTT. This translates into CASSPIIWGQVSGNTIYF.

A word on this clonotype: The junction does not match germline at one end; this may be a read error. CDR3 sequence: CTSSLTGTGISGELFF. As DNA, the CDR3 is TGTACCAGCTCACTGACCGGGACAGGGATTTCCGGGGAGCTGTTTTTT. The chain combines TRBV18 with TRBJ2-2; 9 bases fit TRBD1. Germline CDR1 reads KGHSH; CDR2 reads LQKENI. The CDR3 is 16 amino acids.

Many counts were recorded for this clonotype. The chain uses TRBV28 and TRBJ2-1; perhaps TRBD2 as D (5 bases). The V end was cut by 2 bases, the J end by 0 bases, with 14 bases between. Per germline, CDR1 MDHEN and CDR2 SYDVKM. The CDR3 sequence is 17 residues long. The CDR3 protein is CASSLAEGIGSYNEQFF. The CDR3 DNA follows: TGTGCCAGCAGTTTAGCCGAGGGAATCGGCTCCTACAATGAGCAGTTCTTC.

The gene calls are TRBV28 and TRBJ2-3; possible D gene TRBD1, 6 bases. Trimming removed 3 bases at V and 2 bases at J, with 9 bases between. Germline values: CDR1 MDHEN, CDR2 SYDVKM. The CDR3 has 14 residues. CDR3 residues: CASSLWTDTDTQYF. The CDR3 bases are TGTGCCAGCAGTTTGTGGACAGACACAGATACGCAGTATTTT.

The CDR3 DNA sequence: TGTGCCAGCAGTTACCCTAGGGACTCTGTAGCGGATACGCAGTATTTT. This translates into CASSYPRDSVADTQYF. The rearrangement joins TRBV6-6 to TRBJ2-3; weak D call: TRBD2 (6 bases). The ends were cut back, 2 bases at V and 6 bases at J, with 18 bases in the middle. The germline gives CDR1 MNHNY, CDR2 SVGAGI (reference sequence). The CDR3 length is 16 residues.

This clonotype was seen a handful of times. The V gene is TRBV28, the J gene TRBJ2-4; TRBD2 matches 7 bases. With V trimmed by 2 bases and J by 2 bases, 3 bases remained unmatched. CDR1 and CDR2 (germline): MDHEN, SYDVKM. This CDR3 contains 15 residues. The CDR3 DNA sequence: TGTGCCAGCAGTTTAAGCGGGACCCCCAAAAACATTCAGTACTTC. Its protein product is CASSLSGTPKNIQYF.

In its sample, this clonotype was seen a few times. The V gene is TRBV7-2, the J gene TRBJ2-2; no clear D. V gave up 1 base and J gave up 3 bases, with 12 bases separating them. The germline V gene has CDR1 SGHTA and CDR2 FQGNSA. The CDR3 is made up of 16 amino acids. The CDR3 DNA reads TGTGCCAGCAGCTTAGTATCCATCTTGGACACCGGGGAGCTGTTTTTT. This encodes CASSLVSILDTGELFF.

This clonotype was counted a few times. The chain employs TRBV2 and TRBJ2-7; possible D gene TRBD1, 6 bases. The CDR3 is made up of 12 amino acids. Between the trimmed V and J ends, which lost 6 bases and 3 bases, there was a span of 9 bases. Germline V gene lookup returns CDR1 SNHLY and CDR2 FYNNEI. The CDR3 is CASSQGNYEQYV. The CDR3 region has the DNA TGTGCCAGCAGCCAGGGGAACTACGAGCAGTACGTC.

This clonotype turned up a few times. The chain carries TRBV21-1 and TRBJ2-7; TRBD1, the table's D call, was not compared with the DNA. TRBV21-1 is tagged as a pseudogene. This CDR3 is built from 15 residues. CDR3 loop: CASSSRTGRSYEQYV. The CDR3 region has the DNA TGTGCCAGCAGCAGTAGGACAGGGCGGTCCTACGAGCAGTACGTC.

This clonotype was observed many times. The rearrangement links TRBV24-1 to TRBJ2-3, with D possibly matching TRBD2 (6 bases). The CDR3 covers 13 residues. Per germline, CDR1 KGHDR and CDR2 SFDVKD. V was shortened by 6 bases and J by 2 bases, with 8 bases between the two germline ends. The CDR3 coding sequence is TGTGCCACCAGTCCTAGCGACACAGATACGCAGTATTTT. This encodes CATSPSDTDTQYF.

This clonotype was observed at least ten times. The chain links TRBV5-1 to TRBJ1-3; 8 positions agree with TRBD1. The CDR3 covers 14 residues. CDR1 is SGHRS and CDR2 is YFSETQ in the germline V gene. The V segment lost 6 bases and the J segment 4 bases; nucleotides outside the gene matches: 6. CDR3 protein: CASTQGAEGNTIYF. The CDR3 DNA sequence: TGCGCCAGCACTCAGGGGGCAGAAGGAAACACCATATATTTT.

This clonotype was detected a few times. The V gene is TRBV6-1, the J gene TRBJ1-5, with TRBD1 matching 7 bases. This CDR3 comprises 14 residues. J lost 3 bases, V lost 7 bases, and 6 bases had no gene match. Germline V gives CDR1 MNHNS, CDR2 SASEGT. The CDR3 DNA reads TGTGCCAGCACTCAGGGGGTTGACAATCAGCCCCAGCATTTT. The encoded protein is CASTQGVDNQPQHF.

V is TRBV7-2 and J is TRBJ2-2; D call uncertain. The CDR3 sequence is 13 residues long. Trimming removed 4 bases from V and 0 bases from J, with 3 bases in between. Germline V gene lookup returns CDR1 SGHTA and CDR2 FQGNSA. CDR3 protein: CASSYTNTGELFF. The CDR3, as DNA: TGTGCCAGCAGCTATACGAACACCGGGGAGCTGTTTTTT. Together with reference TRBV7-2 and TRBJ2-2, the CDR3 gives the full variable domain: GAGVSQSPSNKVTEKGKDVELRCDPISGHTALYWYRQSLGQGLEFLIYFQGNSAPDKSGLPSDRFSAERTGGSVSTLTIQRTQQEDSAVYLCASSYTNTGELFFGEGSRLTVL.